These 25 T cell receptor beta chains were sequenced from one sample in a study of beta chain features in type 1 diabetes (dated by TCRdb to 2016 to 2019). Receptors were amplified or captured by the immunoSEQ multiplex PCR assay. The entire isolated RNA was reverse transcribed using the High Capacity cDNA Reverse Transcription Kit, and thus expressed TCRB transcripts were sequenced. The table was pulled from immuneACCESS by TCRdb, which kept in-frame rearrangements only. Such tables lose some clones; where checked, under half of the loss comes from unresolved V genes, and the rest has no known cause. The sample data list over 650,000 clones, and over 12% of these were observed just once. The ten largest clones add up to 0.03% to 0.04% of the sample. These receptors are not linked to any known antigen. Study-wide findings and limitations: A moderate but significant shortening of TCRB CDR3 length was observed in type 1 diabetes patients in all four CD4+ subsets.

Sequencing input: naive CD4+ T cells from blood. This specimen's cell subset or site label, per the study, means: true naive CD4+ T cells. The receptors stem from a man between 18 and 29 years old with type 1 diabetes.

The chain couples TRBV30 to TRBJ2-5; 7 nucleotides line up with TRBD1. The germline V gene has CDR1 GTSNPN and CDR2 SVGIG (reference sequence). The junction had 10 bases not matched to a gene; V was cut back by 6 bases and J by 0 bases. The CDR3 is 15 amino acids. Written as DNA, the CDR3 is TGTGCCTGCCAACCCGGGACAGAGTACCAAGAGACCCAGTACTTC. Protein: CACQPGTEYQETQYF.

The rearrangement joins TRBV6-1 to TRBJ2-5, with D perhaps TRBD2 (6 bases). Trimming removed 4 bases from V and 2 bases from J, with 14 bases in between. The CDR3 is made up of 15 amino acids. Per germline, CDR1 MNHNS and CDR2 SASEGT. CDR3 coding DNA: TGTGCCAGCAGTGCAGGGACCGCGGGACAAGAGACCCAGTACTTC. This sequence encodes CASSAGTAGQETQYF.

Only a few counts were recorded for this clone. The genes are TRBV29-1 and TRBJ2-5; TRBD2 aligns across 11 bases. Germline V gives CDR1 SQVTM, CDR2 ANQGSEA. The CDR3 extends over 14 amino acids. Trimming removed 6 bases from V and 2 bases from J; junction bases left unmatched: 5. CDR3 in amino acids: CSVPTSGTQETQYF. For the CDR3, the DNA is TGCAGCGTCCCGACTAGCGGGACTCAAGAGACCCAGTACTTC.

The gene calls are TRBV5-4 and TRBJ1-2, with D unclear. The germline CDR1 and CDR2 sequences are SGHNT and YYREEE (reference sequence). The CDR3 sequence is 12 residues long. V lost 4 bases and J lost 4, with 8 bases in between. The CDR3 loop reads CASSLTTYGYTF. The CDR3 DNA sequence: TGTGCCAGCAGCCTAACCACCTATGGCTACACCTTC.

The chain couples TRBV7-2 to TRBJ2-1, with 10 bases fitting TRBD1. CDR3 length: 15 amino acids. V shed 4 bases and J 4 bases; nucleotides not matched to a gene: 4. The germline gives CDR1 SGHTA, CDR2 FQGNSA. The CDR3 loop reads CASSSGQGRYNEQFF. CDR3 in DNA: TGTGCCAGCAGCTCGGGACAGGGGAGATACAATGAGCAGTTCTTC.

As concerns this clone: One end of the junction varies from germline; a read error may be responsible. The rearrangement joins TRBV20-1 to TRBJ2-1; D is possibly TRBD2 (6 bases). Germline values: CDR1 DFQATT, CDR2 SNEGSKA (reference sequence). CDR3 length: 11 residues. In DNA, the CDR3 is TGCAGTGCTAGAGTGAGGGAGGTTGTGGTCTTC. Amino acid sequence: CSARVREVVVF.

The sample holds one count of this clone. The V gene is TRBV30, the J gene TRBJ2-1, with D tentatively TRBD2 (5 bases). The ends were cut back, 2 bases at V and 11 bases at J, with 10 bases in the middle. Germline CDR1 GTSNPN, CDR2 SVGIG (reference sequence). There are 11 residues in the CDR3. The CDR3 region has the DNA TGTGCCTGGAGTCGGGGATCCCAGCAGTTCTTC. It encodes CAWSRGSQQFF.

The chain recombines TRBV5-1 with TRBJ1-4; D possibly corresponds to TRBD1 (5 bases). The CDR3 totals 15 residues. Deletions cut 3 bases from V and 8 bases from J, with 17 bases between. The germline gives CDR1 SGHRS, CDR2 YFSETQ. The CDR3 coding sequence is TGCGCCAGCAGCTCCCAGCAGGGCGCCGAAGAAAAACTGTTTTTT. Translating gives CASSSQQGAEEKLFF.

This clone was observed a few times. The rearrangement uses TRBV19 and TRBJ2-3; 9 bases are a match to TRBD1. J lost 4 bases, V lost 1 base, and 3 bases had no gene match. Germline-derived CDR1 and CDR2 are LNHDA and SQIVND (reference sequence). The length of the CDR3 is 15 residues. The DNA for the CDR3 is TGTGCCAGTAGTATAGTGGGACAGGGAGCAGATACGCAGTATTTT. It specifies CASSIVGQGADTQYF. The full variable domain, its missing parts supplied by reference TRBV19 and TRBJ2-3, is DGGITQSPKYLFRKEGQNVTLSCEQNLNHDAMYWYRQDPGQGLRLIYYSQIVNDFQKGDIAEGYSVSREKKESFPLTVTSAQKNPTAFYLCASSIVGQGADTQYFGPGTRLTVL.

V usage is TRBV7-2 and J usage is TRBJ2-7; 11 nucleotides match TRBD1. Germline V lookup: CDR1 SGHTA, CDR2 FQGNSA. The length of the CDR3 is 15 residues. V gave up 5 bases and J gave up 6 bases; unmatched junction bases: 9. DNA for the CDR3: TGTGCCAGCAGCCCCTACCCGGGACAGGGGGTCGAGCAGTACTTC. Its translation: CASSPYPGQGVEQYF.

This clone was seen a handful of times. The V gene is TRBV20-1, the J gene TRBJ2-5; D gene unclear. V was clipped by 5 bases and J by 1 base, with 5 bases between them. Germline V CDR1 and CDR2: DFQATT, SNEGSKA (reference sequence). This CDR3 comprises 11 residues. DNA of the CDR3: TGCAGTGCTGCGAGCCAAGAGACCCAGTACTTC. Translating it yields CSAASQETQYF.

This clone showed up just a few times. The chain carries TRBV7-2 and TRBJ2-3; 10 nucleotides align to TRBD2. The CDR3 runs 18 residues. Germline CDR1 SGHTA, CDR2 FQGNSA. Unmatched junction bases numbered 11, after V lost 3 bases and J lost 2 bases. The CDR3 DNA reads as TGTGCCAGCAGCTTGAGGAGCGGGAGGGGTAAAATCACAGATACGCAGTATTTT. It yields the protein CASSLRSGRGKITDTQYF.

The chain joins TRBV9 to TRBJ1-3, with a weak D call TRBD1 (6 bases). The germline V gene encodes CDR1 SGDLS and CDR2 YYNGEE. The CDR3 spans 14 residues. V lost 3 bases and J lost 4, with 11 bases in between. CDR3 coding DNA: TGTGCCAGCAGCGAAGGGACACCCGGAAACACCATATATTTT. Translated, it gives CASSEGTPGNTIYF.

The chain links TRBV27 to TRBJ1-1; the D is unclear. Between the trimmed V and J ends, which lost 8 bases and 1 base, there was a span of 14 bases. Germline V gives CDR1 MNHEY, CDR2 SMNVEV (reference sequence). The CDR3 runs to 14 residues. The CDR3 region has the DNA TGTGCCAGCCGAACCCCCGGGGAGAACACTGAAGCTTTCTTT. This translates into CASRTPGENTEAFF.

In its sample, this clone was seen a few times. V gene TRBV6-6 combines with J gene TRBJ2-5, with TRBD1 matching 9 bases. Germline V lookup: CDR1 MNHNY, CDR2 SVGAGI (reference sequence). J lost 1 base, V lost 5 bases, and 2 bases had no gene match. The CDR3 contains 14 residues. The CDR3 protein is CASSRGQGQETQYF. CDR3 DNA sequence: TGTGCCAGCAGTCGGGGACAGGGCCAAGAGACCCAGTACTTC.

The CDR3 DNA sequence: TGTGCCAGCAGCCAAGGACAGGCACTCTATAATTCACCCCTCCACTTT. It translates to CASSQGQALYNSPLHF. J is TRBJ1-6 and V is TRBV7-8; 7 positions agree with TRBD1. V shed 5 bases, J shed 3 bases, and the junction held 7 bases outside the gene matches. This CDR3 region has 16 residues. From germline, CDR1 is SGHVS and CDR2 FQNEAQ.

This chain uses TRBV30 with TRBJ1-6; TRBD1 agrees at 9 bases. The germline V gene encodes CDR1 GTSNPN and CDR2 SVGIG (reference sequence). This CDR3 is 15 amino acids long. V gave up 1 base and J gave up 7 bases; unmatched junction bases: 5. The DNA for the CDR3 is TGTGCCTGGAGTGCCGGACAGGGGATCAATTCACCCCTCCACTTT. Translated: CAWSAGQGINSPLHF.

J is TRBJ2-7 and V is TRBV7-2, with D unclear. The CDR3 sequence is 13 residues long. V was clipped by 5 bases and J by 7 bases, with 15 bases between them. From germline, CDR1 is SGHTA and CDR2 FQGNSA. CDR3 residues: CASSTGPDREQYF. Written as DNA, the CDR3 is TGTGCCAGCAGCACCGGACCCGACCGGGAGCAGTACTTC.

This chain links TRBV30 with TRBJ2-7; D is ambiguous. V was clipped by 7 bases and J by 5 bases, with 18 bases between them. This CDR3 has 13 residues. Germline assignment: CDR1 GTSNPN and CDR2 SVGIG (reference sequence). DNA for the CDR3: TGTGCCTTATGGCCAGCGCATGTTAACGAGCAGTACTTC. Translation gives CALWPAHVNEQYF.

The V and J genes are TRBV9 and TRBJ2-3, with 9 bases identical to TRBD2. Trimming took 0 bases from V and 1 from J; bases not matched to a gene: 3. The CDR3 has 16 residues. Germline V lookup: CDR1 SGDLS, CDR2 YYNGEE. In DNA, the CDR3 is TGTGCCAGCAGCGTAGAGGGCGGGAGGGGCACAGATACGCAGTATTTT. This encodes CASSVEGGRGTDTQYF.

This clone was recorded a few times. V gene TRBV19 combines with J gene TRBJ2-1; D is tentatively TRBD1 or TRBD2 (5 bases each). Trimming stripped 5 bases from V and 9 bases from J, with 14 bases between. Germline V gives CDR1 LNHDA, CDR2 SQIVND (reference sequence). CDR3 size: 13 residues. The CDR3 nucleotides are TGTGCCAGTAGTGAAGGAGGACACCGTGAGCAGTTCTTC. Translation gives CASSEGGHREQFF.

A few counts support this clone. V gene TRBV19 combines with J gene TRBJ2-7, with 9 bases fitting TRBD1. V trimming: 5 bases; J trimming: 6 bases; junction bases outside the gene matches: 5. CDR3 length: 13 residues. Germline values: CDR1 LNHDA, CDR2 SQIVND (reference sequence). The CDR3 here is CASSPLDRGEQYF. CDR3 nucleotide sequence: TGTGCCAGTAGTCCACTGGACAGGGGCGAGCAGTACTTC.

This clone has only a few counts. Within the sample, other DNA sequences also encode this same CDR3. J is TRBJ1-1 and V is TRBV9; TRBD1 agrees at 10 bases. CDR1 is SGDLS and CDR2 is YYNGEE in the germline V gene. The J segment lost 3 bases and the V segment lost 0 bases, leaving 2 bases of the junction unmatched. The CDR3 totals 15 residues. The CDR3 bases are TGTGCCAGCAGCGTAGTTGGGACAGGGGACACTGAAGCTTTCTTT. It translates to CASSVVGTGDTEAFF.

CDR3 residues: CSVRRGANEKLFF. The DNA for the CDR3 is TGCAGCGTTCGAAGGGGGGCTAATGAAAAACTGTTTTTT. V usage is TRBV29-1 and J usage is TRBJ1-4, with D possibly matching TRBD1 (6 bases). The germline V gene has CDR1 SQVTM and CDR2 ANQGSEA. V was clipped by 5 bases and J by 3 bases, with 10 bases between them. The CDR3 sequence is 13 residues long. Drawing the rest from reference TRBV29-1 and TRBJ1-4, the complete variable domain is SAVISQKPSRDICQRGTSLTIQCQVDSQVTMMFWYRQQPGQSLTLIATANQGSEATYESGFVIDKFPISRPNLTFSTLTVSNMSPEDSSIYLCSVRRGANEKLFFGSGTQLSVL.

The DNA of the CDR3 is TGTGCCAGCAGCTTGGGTATGGGAAAATACTACGAGCAGTACTTC. Translating gives CASSLGMGKYYEQYF. V gene TRBV13 combines with J gene TRBJ2-7; D unclear. The CDR3 is 15 residues long. Trimming left V 3 bases short and J 3 bases short, with 15 bases between. Germline V gene sequence: CDR1 PRHDT, CDR2 FYEKMQ (reference sequence).